The rows below give T cell receptor beta chains drawn from one sample of a study of PD-1 blockade in classical Hodgkin lymphoma. Sequencing was performed with immunoSEQ multiplex PCR; in TCRdb, only in-frame clones are kept and a portion is missing. Seen here are more than 15,000 clones, approximately 90% observed once, and the top ten hold approximately 0.51%. The specimen sequenced was CD4+ T cells from blood. The receptors stem from a human donor with classical Hodgkin lymphoma. The CDR3 runs from the conserved cysteine through the conserved F or W. A D gene is named only where the DNA matches it firmly. Rows may omit the clone size; those that give it use once, few, many or a size class.

D	V	J	size	DNA	CDR3
TRBD1	TRBV7-6	TRBJ1-1	once	TGTGCCAGCAGCGCCAGGACAGGACAGAACACTGAAGCTTTCTTT	CASSARTGQNTEAFF
NA	TRBV18	TRBJ1-2	once	TGTGCCAGCTCACCTCTTCCTAAAGGGGGAAACTATGGCTACACCTTC	CASSPLPKGGNYGYTF
TRBD2	TRBV7-9	TRBJ2-1	NA	TGTGCCAGTAGGACTAGCGGGAGGGCGAGCTACAATGAGCAGTTCTTC	CASRTSGRASYNEQFF
TRBD2	TRBV5-1	TRBJ2-7	NA	TGCGCCAGCACTGGACTAGCGAACTACGAGCAGTACTTC	CASTGLANYEQYF
TRBD1	TRBV11-2	TRBJ1-4	once	TGTGCCAGCAGCGGCACAGGGGGCGGCTGGAGTGAAAAACTGTTTTTT	CASSGTGGGWSEKLFF
NA	TRBV9	TRBJ2-7	NA	TGTGCCAGCAGCGTAGATGCAGGGGACTACGAGCAGTACTTC	CASSVDAGDYEQYF
TRBD2	TRBV7-9	TRBJ2-3	NA	TGTGCCAGCAGCCTGGTCAAGCGGGAACGGGATACGCAGTATTTT	CASSLVKRERDTQYF
NA	TRBV7-9	TRBJ2-5	NA	TGTGCCAGCAGCTTAGGGGTCAAAGAGACCCAGTACTTC	CASSLGVKETQYF
NA	TRBV28	TRBJ2-7	NA	TGTGCCAGCAGTTTACCGGGGGTGTTGAACGAGCAGTACTTC	CASSLPGVLNEQYF
NA	TRBV18	TRBJ1-5	once	TGTGCCAGCTCACCAGGCGGACAGTTGTTGCCCCAGCATTTT	CASSPGGQLLPQHF
NA	TRBV28	TRBJ1-2	NA	TGTGCCAGCAGGACACGGCGAGGCTACACCTTC	CASRTRRGYTF
NA	TRBV30	TRBJ1-6	NA	TGTGCCTGGAGTGTTAGCTATAATTCACCCCTCCACTTT	CAWSVSYNSPLHF
TRBD2	TRBV23-1	TRBJ2-3	NA	TGCGCCAGCAGTCACCCAGTACTAGCGGGAGGGTCTTACAGCACAGATACGCAGTATTTT	CASSHPVLAGGSYSTDTQYF
NA	TRBV12-5	TRBJ1-3	NA	TGTGCTAGTGGTTTGGGCCAGGTTGGGAACACCATATATTTT	CASGLGQVGNTIYF
NA	TRBV5-1	TRBJ2-7	NA	TGCGCCAGCAGCTTCTCGGGGGCTAAAGAGCAGTACTTC	CASSFSGAKEQYF
NA	TRBV18	TRBJ2-5	NA	TGTGCCAGCTCAGATTTTCAAGAGACCCAGTACTTC	CASSDFQETQYF
TRBD2	TRBV27	TRBJ2-1	NA	TGTGCCAGCAGCCCAAGACTAGCGGGAGACAATGAGCAGTTCTTC	CASSPRLAGDNEQFF
TRBD1	TRBV19	TRBJ1-2	NA	TGTGCCAGTAGTATCCAGGGGGTCTATGGCTACACCTTC	CASSIQGVYGYTF
NA	TRBV28	TRBJ2-1	NA	TGTGCCAGCACCCTGGGGCACCCTAACTTTTACAATGAGCAGTTCTTC	CASTLGHPNFYNEQFF
TRBD1	TRBV15	TRBJ2-1	once	TGTGCCACGTTCCGGGACAGGGGGCTTGGTGAGCAGTTCTTC	CATFRDRGLGEQFF
NA	TRBV10-1	TRBJ2-2	NA	TGCGCCAGCAGTGAAGCGGTTGGGACCGGGGAGCTGTTTTTT	CASSEAVGTGELFF
NA	TRBV19	TRBJ2-1	NA	TGTGCCAGTAGCTTACGCTACGAGGGAGAGCAGTTCTTC	CASSLRYEGEQFF
NA	TRBV13	TRBJ2-3	NA	TGTGCCAGCCTACGTGGGCTAGCTGGCACAGATACGCAGTATTTT	CASLRGLAGTDTQYF
NA	TRBV6-6	TRBJ2-2	NA	TGTGCCTGCCGAGACGGACGACAGAACACCGGGGAGCTGTTTTTT	CACRDGRQNTGELFF
TRBD2	TRBV25-1	TRBJ2-7	NA	TGTGCCAGCAGTGTGACTAGCGGGGCTTCCTACGAGCAGTACTTC	CASSVTSGASYEQYF
NA	TRBV5-1	TRBJ1-2	NA	TGCGCCAGCAGCTTGGCTGATAACTATGGCTACACCTTC	CASSLADNYGYTF
TRBD1	TRBV29-1	TRBJ1-5	NA	TGCAGCGTGGGACAGGGGGGTACCGGCAATCAGCCCCAGCATTTT	CSVGQGGTGNQPQHF
NA	TRBV7-2	TRBJ2-2	NA	TGTGCCAGCAGCCCCAGAGGGGGCGGGGAGCTGTTTTTT	CASSPRGGGELFF
TRBD1	TRBV25-1	TRBJ1-4	NA	TGTGCCAGCAGTGGACAGGGGACTAATGAAAAACTGTTTTTT	CASSGQGTNEKLFF
NA	TRBV10-3	TRBJ2-3	NA	TGTGCCATCAGTGAGAGGCCCACAGATACGCAGTATTTT	CAISERPTDTQYF
TRBD1	TRBV28	TRBJ2-7	NA	TGTGCCAGCAGTCCAGGGGGTCACCCCTACGAGCAGTACTTC	CASSPGGHPYEQYF
NA	TRBV6-5	TRBJ1-2	NA	TGTGCCAGCAGTTTAGACAGGCGTCGTGGCTACACCTTC	CASSLDRRRGYTF
NA	TRBV5-4	TRBJ1-2	NA	TGTGCCAGCAGCCTCGGATTTGGAGCTAACTATGGCTACACCTTC	CASSLGFGANYGYTF
NA	TRBV9	TRBJ2-7	NA	TGTGCCAGCAGCGTACAGGGAAGGGGGGCCTACGAGCAGTACTTC	CASSVQGRGAYEQYF
NA	TRBV4-1	TRBJ1-1	NA	TGCGCCAGCAGCGCCCCTAGGACAGCGAACACTGAAGCTTTCTTT	CASSAPRTANTEAFF
TRBD1	TRBV15	TRBJ2-3	NA	TGTGCCACCAGCGAACAGACAGGGGTTGGCACAGATACGCAGTATTTT	CATSEQTGVGTDTQYF
NA	TRBV29-1	TRBJ2-5	NA	TGCAGCGTTGTTACCGGGGATGTTCAAGAGACCCAGTACTTC	CSVVTGDVQETQYF
TRBD2	TRBV6-1	TRBJ2-1	NA	TGTGCCAGCAGTGGCCTAGCGGGAGTAGGGAGCTCCTACAATGAGCAGTTCTTC	CASSGLAGVGSSYNEQFF
NA	TRBV14	TRBJ2-7	NA	TGTGCCAGCAGCCGGGACAACGAGAGAACCTACGAGCAGTACTTC	CASSRDNERTYEQYF
NA	TRBV2	TRBJ2-1	NA	TGTGCCAGCGACCGAGGGGATGGTGAGCAGTTCTTC	CASDRGDGEQFF
NA	TRBV19	TRBJ1-1	NA	TGTGCCAGTACCGACGGGACCCCAATAAGCGCTGAAGCTTTCTTT	CASTDGTPISAEAFF
NA	TRBV2	TRBJ2-2	NA	TGTGCCAGCCAAGCGGAGTTCACCGGGGAGCTGTTTTTT	CASQAEFTGELFF
NA	TRBV6-1	TRBJ1-5	NA	TGTGCCAGCAGGCTCCCGGGTGGGCGGAACCAGCCCCAGCATTTT	CASRLPGGRNQPQHF
NA	TRBV18	TRBJ1-1	few	TGTGCCAGCTCACCACCGGCAGGACCGAGTGAAGCTTTCTTT	CASSPPAGPSEAFF
NA	TRBV30	TRBJ2-4	NA	TGTGCCTGGAGTGTCGGGGGAAGCAAAAACATTCAGTACTTC	CAWSVGGSKNIQYF
NA	TRBV2	TRBJ2-7	NA	TGTGCCAGCAAGCGGAGACAGGTACACGAGCAGTACTTC	CASKRRQVHEQYF
TRBD2	TRBV6-5	TRBJ2-7	once	TGTGCCAGCACTCGGGGGGGGCACTACGAGCAGTACTTC	CASTRGGHYEQYF
NA	TRBV18	TRBJ2-3	NA	TGTGCCAGCTCCCGCGATAGGGGGGCAAATACGCAGTATTTT	CASSRDRGANTQYF
NA	TRBV2	TRBJ2-5	NA	TGTGCCAGCATTCAAGGGTCCTCCCAAGAGACCCAGTACTTC	CASIQGSSQETQYF
NA	TRBV5-1	TRBJ1-4	NA	TGCGCCAGCAGCCTAGGGTATCGTGATGAAAAACTGTTTTTT	CASSLGYRDEKLFF
NA	TRBV28	TRBJ2-1	NA	TGTGCCAGCAGAACCGTAGCCGGGACAAGGGGGGTGAATGAGCAGTTCTTC	CASRTVAGTRGVNEQFF
TRBD1	TRBV4-1	TRBJ2-7	NA	TGCGCCAGCAGCCTATCAAATGGACAGGGAATTCCCTACGAGCAGTACTTC	CASSLSNGQGIPYEQYF
NA	TRBV7-6	TRBJ2-2	once	TGTGCCAGCAGCTTACTAGGAGCGGCGTCGGCGGCCGGGGAGCTGTTTTTT	CASSLLGAASAAGELFF
NA	TRBV18	TRBJ2-1	NA	TGTGCCAGCTCCCCCGCCGGGACTTCCCAAGCAAGGCATGAGCAGTTCTTC	CASSPAGTSQARHEQFF
NA	TRBV6-4	TRBJ2-7	NA	TGTGCCAGCAGTGACTCGAGCCTGGTTTACGGAGAGCAGTACTTC	CASSDSSLVYGEQYF